This record concerns one T cell receptor (beta chain) sequence. TCRdb's table, derived via immunoSEQ multiplex PCR, lists solely in-frame clones and lacks some. This table holds around 85,000 clones, roughly 94% found once. After removal of 6 bases from V and 3 bases from J, the junction contained 2 bases not matched to a gene. CDR3 size: 12 residues. In germline, CDR1 is SGHDT, CDR2 YYEEEE. This sample stems from a study of technical replicates of blood from a handful of donors. The source material was T cells isolated from PBMCs. This receptor was taken from a human donor in good health. This sequence joins TRBV5-6 and TRBJ2-7; 8 nucleotides match TRBD2. This CDR3 reads CASTSGFYEQYF. The CDR3 DNA follows: TGTGCCAGCACTAGCGGGTTCTACGAGCAGTACTTC.